Listed here are 29 T cell receptor beta chains from one sample, sequenced in a study of T cell responses to AZD1222 COVID-19 vaccine. The table came from immunoSEQ multiplex PCR; TCRdb's copy has only in-frame clones and leaves some out. The sample yields approximately 120,000 clones, around 90% seen once. The sequenced sample was peripheral blood, obtained 28 days after the second AZD1222 dose. The receptors stem from an adult who received the AZD1222 COVID-19 vaccine.

This chain joins TRBV2 and TRBJ2-7; perhaps TRBD1 as D (5 bases). Germline assignment: CDR1 SNHLY and CDR2 FYNNEI. The CDR3 length is 15 residues. V was cut by 6 bases and J by 3 bases, with 18 bases left in between. The chain's CDR3 is CASSPGLSALYEQYF. The CDR3 region has the DNA TGTGCCAGCAGCCCAGGGCTAAGCGCCCTCTACGAGCAGTACTTC.

This rearrangement joins TRBV28 to TRBJ2-7; no reliable D call. Germline CDR1 is MDHEN and CDR2 is SYDVKM. The V end lost 6 bases, the J end lost 4 bases, and 13 bases lay between the germline ends. The length of the CDR3 is 13 residues. As DNA, the CDR3 is TGTGCCAGCAGGGCGGAAGGGATTTACGAGCAGTACTTC. This codes for CASRAEGIYEQYF.

The genes are TRBV18 and TRBJ2-5; 7 bases are a match to TRBD1. The CDR3 runs 16 residues. With 1 base clipped from V and 4 bases from J, the junction kept 9 bases outside the gene matches. The V gene's germline CDR1 is KGHSH and CDR2 LQKENI. CDR3 protein: CASSPQNRGVVETQYF. Written as DNA, the CDR3 is TGTGCCAGCTCACCACAGAACAGGGGAGTAGTAGAGACCCAGTACTTC.

This chain connects TRBV3-1 (or the pseudogene TRBV3-2) to TRBJ1-2; TRBD1 might be the D (5 bases). The CDR3 has 13 residues. Trimming removed 4 bases at V and 2 bases at J, with 8 bases between. The germline CDR1 and CDR2 sequences are LGHDT and YNNKEL (reference sequence). CDR3 bases: TGTGCCAGCAGCCCGACAGAGAACTATGGCTACACCTTC. It yields the protein CASSPTENYGYTF.

V and J are TRBV6-6 and TRBJ1-2; D possibly corresponds to TRBD1 (5 bases). CDR3 size: 15 residues. Germline lookup yields CDR1 MNHNY and CDR2 SVGAGI (reference sequence). Trimming removed 2 bases at V and 8 bases at J, with 18 bases between. The CDR3 region has the DNA TGTGCCAGCAGTTACGGTGTCAGGGCCACTGTGGGCTACACCTTC. Encoded protein: CASSYGVRATVGYTF.

This chain connects TRBV9 to TRBJ2-3; 7 bases fit TRBD1. The CDR3 consists of 15 residues. J lost 2 bases, V lost 3 bases, and 6 bases had no gene match. The V gene's germline CDR1 is SGDLS and CDR2 YYNGEE. The CDR3 DNA reads as TGTGCCAGCAGCGCCGTAGGACAGGTCACAGATACGCAGTATTTT. Translating it yields CASSAVGQVTDTQYF.

This chain uses TRBV10-3 with TRBJ1-2; TRBD1 matches 8 bases. Losses at the gene ends were 6 bases for V and 1 base for J; bases not matched to a gene: 4. The CDR3 runs 14 residues. The germline V gene encodes CDR1 ENHRY and CDR2 SYGVKD. The CDR3 DNA follows: TGTGCCATCAGCGGACAGGGTTTTAACTATGGCTACACCTTC. The encoded protein is CAISGQGFNYGYTF.

This clone has a handful of counts. The rearrangement joins TRBV5-6 to TRBJ1-5; D is unclear. Germline loops: CDR1 SGHDT, CDR2 YYEEEE. V lost 2 bases to trimming and J lost 6 bases, with 6 bases between them. This CDR3 contains 12 residues. The CDR3 DNA reads as TGTGCCAGCAGCTTACTGGGTCAGCCCCAGCATTTT. It specifies CASSLLGQPQHF.

The sample holds one count of this clone. The rearrangement links TRBV9 to TRBJ2-3; a possible D gene is TRBD1 (6 bases). The CDR3 is 15 residues long. Germline V gene sequence: CDR1 SGDLS, CDR2 YYNGEE. The V end was cut by 0 bases, the J end by 5 bases, with 13 bases between. The CDR3 reads CASSVAPGAGDTQYF. The CDR3 DNA reads as TGTGCCAGCAGCGTAGCTCCAGGGGCAGGAGATACGCAGTATTTT. The entire variable domain, with the rest obtained from reference TRBV9 and TRBJ2-3, is as follows: DSGVTQTPKHLITATGQRVTLRCSPRSGDLSVYWYQQSLDQGLQFLIQYYNGEERAKGNILERFSAQQFPDLHSELNLSSLELGDSALYFCASSVAPGAGDTQYFGPGTRLTVL.

The V gene is TRBV5-1, the J gene TRBJ2-1, with TRBD1 as a possible D gene (5 bases). The V end lost 0 bases, the J end lost 3 bases, and 7 bases lay between the germline ends. This CDR3 is built from 14 residues. Germline V gene data show CDR1 as SGHRS and CDR2 as YFSETQ. CDR3: CASSLGGSYNEQFF. CDR3 in DNA: TGCGCCAGCAGCTTGGGGGGCAGCTACAATGAGCAGTTCTTC.

This chain uses TRBV6-5 with TRBJ1-1; a possible D gene is TRBD1 (5 bases). The germline V gene has CDR1 MNHEY and CDR2 SVGAGI. The length of the CDR3 is 15 residues. The ends were cut back, 5 bases at V and 2 bases at J, with 15 bases in the middle. The CDR3 here is CASSTQTGVNTEAFF. The CDR3 nucleotides read TGTGCCAGCAGTACCCAGACGGGGGTAAACACTGAAGCTTTCTTT.

The chain employs TRBV19 and TRBJ1-2; the D gene is possibly TRBD1 (5 bases). Germline lookup yields CDR1 LNHDA and CDR2 SQIVND (reference sequence). With 2 bases removed from V and 4 bases from J, the gap between germline ends came to 11 bases. This CDR3 is 14 amino acids long. CDR3 region: CASSITRGGYGYTF. CDR3 nucleotide sequence: TGTGCCAGTAGTATAACAAGGGGAGGCTATGGCTACACCTTC.

The chain uses TRBV6-6 and TRBJ2-1; 9 nucleotides agree with TRBD2. CDR3 length: 14 amino acids. With 5 bases clipped from V and 2 bases from J, the junction kept 1 base outside the gene matches. Germline V gene data show CDR1 as MNHNY and CDR2 as SVGAGI (reference sequence). Here the CDR3 reads CASSPSGAYNEQFF. CDR3 DNA: TGTGCCAGCAGTCCTAGCGGGGCCTACAATGAGCAGTTCTTC.

The gene calls are TRBV5-6 and TRBJ2-1; TRBD1 agrees at 9 bases. Per germline, CDR1 SGHDT and CDR2 YYEEEE. Unmatched junction bases numbered 3, after V lost 3 bases and J lost 8 bases. The CDR3 runs to 13 residues. CDR3 sequence reads: CASSWDRVYEQFF. The CDR3 bases are TGTGCCAGCAGCTGGGACAGGGTATATGAGCAGTTCTTC.

The chain carries TRBV2 and TRBJ2-4, with a weak D call TRBD1 (5 bases). V lost 4 bases to trimming and J lost 5 bases, with 12 bases between them. The germline gives CDR1 SNHLY, CDR2 FYNNEI. The CDR3 runs 14 residues. The CDR3 nucleotides are TGTGCCAGCAGTGCGAGACAGCAGGAAAACATTCAGTACTTC. It encodes CASSARQQENIQYF.

The rearrangement joins TRBV5-4 to TRBJ2-7; 9 positions agree with TRBD1. This CDR3 comprises 15 residues. Germline V gives CDR1 SGHNT, CDR2 YYREEE (reference sequence). Germline trimming cut 0 bases from V and 2 bases from J; bases unmatched to any gene: 3. This CDR3 reads CASSLGTGAAYEQYF. The CDR3 DNA is TGTGCCAGCAGCTTGGGGACAGGGGCCGCCTACGAGCAGTACTTC.

The V gene is TRBV14, the J gene TRBJ2-5; 11 bases match TRBD2. This CDR3 has 15 amino acids. Germline loops: CDR1 SGHDN, CDR2 FVKESK. V shed 3 bases, J shed 5 bases, and the junction held 5 bases outside the gene matches. In DNA, the CDR3 is TGTGCCAGCAGCCAGCTAGCGGGAGGTCGGGAGACCCAGTACTTC. It encodes CASSQLAGGRETQYF.

The rearrangement joins TRBV24-1 to TRBJ2-5; 12 nucleotides align to TRBD1. The germline V gene encodes CDR1 KGHDR and CDR2 SFDVKD. Unmatched junction bases numbered 11, after V lost 3 bases and J lost 1 base. The CDR3 runs 19 residues. This chain's CDR3 is CATSDGDRGPGSLQETQYF. CDR3 bases: TGTGCCACCAGTGATGGGGACAGGGGGCCCGGAAGCCTCCAAGAGACCCAGTACTTC.

The CDR3 here is CASSQGGSFPSYEQYF. The CDR3 DNA follows: TGTGCCAGCAGCCAAGGGGGGTCTTTTCCCTCCTACGAGCAGTACTTC. This sequence joins TRBV4-2 and TRBJ2-7; D is perhaps TRBD1 or TRBD2 (5 bases each). V shed 1 base and J shed 0 bases, with 13 bases lying between them. CDR1 is LGHNA and CDR2 is YNFKEQ in the germline V gene. The CDR3 consists of 16 residues.

The chain uses TRBV7-2 and TRBJ1-1; D unresolved. Trimming cost V 3 bases and J 2 bases, with 7 bases left between them. Germline V lookup: CDR1 SGHTA, CDR2 FQGNSA. The CDR3 length is 13 residues. DNA for the CDR3: TGTGCCAGCAGCTTCTATAGCAACACTGAAGCTTTCTTT. Protein: CASSFYSNTEAFF.

This chain uses TRBV10-3 with TRBJ2-7; 7 nucleotides agree with TRBD1. The CDR3 has 12 residues. The trim removed 6 bases at V and 5 bases at J, leaving 4 bases unmatched. The germline CDR1 and CDR2 sequences are ENHRY and SYGVKD. The CDR3 DNA is TGTGCCATCAGGCCGACAGGGAACGAGCAGTACTTC. This codes for CAIRPTGNEQYF.

This clone was seen a handful of times. This chain connects TRBV6-5 to TRBJ1-1; D remains unclear. Trimming removed 4 bases from V and 3 bases from J, with 9 bases in between. Germline loops: CDR1 MNHEY, CDR2 SVGAGI. The CDR3 covers 13 residues. Written as DNA, the CDR3 is TGTGCCAGCAGTTTCGAGACCCACACTGAAGCTTTCTTT. Translated: CASSFETHTEAFF.

The genes are TRBV18 and TRBJ1-4; no reliable D call. CDR1 is KGHSH, CDR2 LQKENI, per germline. CDR3 size: 11 residues. V was cut by 3 bases and J by 8 bases, with 4 bases left in between. The CDR3 DNA reads as TGTGCCAGCTCACCTGGGGAAAAACTGTTTTTT. Residues: CASSPGEKLFF.

This clone has just a few counts. The chain recombines TRBV2 with TRBJ2-7; possibly TRBD1 for D (6 bases). Germline lookup yields CDR1 SNHLY and CDR2 FYNNEI. Trimming stripped 1 base from V and 4 bases from J, with 8 bases between. CDR3 length: 13 amino acids. The CDR3, as DNA: TGTGCCAGCAGTGAAGAGGACAGATACGAGCAGTACTTC. Translated, it gives CASSEEDRYEQYF.

The chain combines TRBV9 with TRBJ2-1; D is tentatively TRBD1 or TRBD2 (5 bases each). From germline, CDR1 is SGDLS and CDR2 YYNGEE. This CDR3 has 14 amino acids. V was trimmed by 1 base and J by 5 bases, leaving 10 bases between them. The CDR3 spells CASSVSGPNNEQFF. DNA for the CDR3: TGTGCCAGCAGCGTATCGGGACCTAACAATGAGCAGTTCTTC.

V gene TRBV2 combines with J gene TRBJ1-2; D gene unclear. The germline CDR1 and CDR2 sequences are SNHLY and FYNNEI. The CDR3 extends over 17 amino acids. V was trimmed by 8 bases and J by 3 bases, leaving 25 bases between them. In nucleotides, the CDR3 is TGTGCCAGCGGGGAGGGAACTCGGGCCGTACGGGACTATGGCTACACCTTC. As protein: CASGEGTRAVRDYGYTF.

The chain employs TRBV10-3 and TRBJ2-7, with TRBD2 matching over 9 bases. The CDR3 extends over 14 amino acids. Germline CDR1 is ENHRY and CDR2 is SYGVKD. The junction had 9 bases not matched to a gene; V was cut back by 6 bases and J by 6 bases. CDR3 DNA: TGTGCCATCAGACCCAGCGGGAGGAGTCCCGAGCAGTACTTC. Amino acid sequence: CAIRPSGRSPEQYF.

This chain connects TRBV6-2 or TRBV6-3 to TRBJ1-2; perhaps TRBD1 as D (5 bases). Germline CDR1 MNHEY, CDR2 SVGEGT. V shed 4 bases and J shed 2 bases, with 8 bases lying between them. The CDR3 has 13 residues. The CDR3 bases are TGTGCCAGCAGTTCGGAGGGGAACTATGGCTACACCTTC. It codes for CASSSEGNYGYTF.

J is TRBJ2-2 and V is TRBV29-1, with no clear D. Trimming removed 5 bases at V and 1 base at J, with 11 bases between. CDR1 is SQVTM and CDR2 is ANQGSEA in the germline V gene. The CDR3 has 14 residues. CDR3 nucleotides: TGCAGCGTTATCCACAATATGAACACCGGGGAGCTGTTTTTT. Protein sequence: CSVIHNMNTGELFF.